The T cell receptor beta chain under discussion was sequenced for a study of T cell repertoires in cytomegalovirus infection. Study-wide background: Evidence of both CMV infection and a matching HLA type came from public TCR beta signatures. Study results and limitations: The cumulative frequency of public TCR beta families distinguished individuals who carried CMV together with the relevant HLA.

TCRdb independently ran MiXCR on the reads; one entry per CDR3 protein. The sample has around 530,000 distinct CDR3 sequences; approximately 15% are singletons. The CDR3 is 13 amino acids. Looked up from germline, CDR1 is SGHNT and CDR2 is YYREEE (reference sequence). Trimming at V came to 9 bases and at J to 5 bases, leaving 5 bases not matched to a gene. With regard to this clonotype: Its antigen is unidentified.

This rearrangement joins TRBV5-4 to TRBJ1-5; 10 bases agree with TRBD1. The sequenced sample consisted of CD8+ T cells from PBMCs. The receptor's source is a human donor in good health (CMV status not recorded). Some clones in this sample may be carry-over from other donors' samples. CDR3 bases: TGTGCCACCTCGGACAGGGGGGATCAGCCCCAGCATTTT. Amino acid sequence: CATSDRGDQPQHF.